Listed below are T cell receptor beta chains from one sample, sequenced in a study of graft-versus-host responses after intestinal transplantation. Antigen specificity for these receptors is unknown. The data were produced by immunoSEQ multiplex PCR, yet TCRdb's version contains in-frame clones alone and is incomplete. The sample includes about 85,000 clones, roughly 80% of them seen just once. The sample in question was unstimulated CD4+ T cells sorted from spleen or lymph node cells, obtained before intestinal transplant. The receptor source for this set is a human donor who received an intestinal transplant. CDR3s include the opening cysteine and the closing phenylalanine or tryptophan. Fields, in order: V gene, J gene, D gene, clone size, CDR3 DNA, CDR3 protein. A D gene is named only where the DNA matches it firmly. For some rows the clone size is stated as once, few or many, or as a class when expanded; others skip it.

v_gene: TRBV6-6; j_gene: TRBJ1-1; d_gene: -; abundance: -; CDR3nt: TGTGCCAGCAGTCCCACGGGGGGGGGCTGGACTGAAGCTTTCTTT; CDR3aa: CASSPTGGGWTEAFF
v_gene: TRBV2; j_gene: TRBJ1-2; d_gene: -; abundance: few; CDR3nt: TGTGCCAGCAGTTCAGGGTTCCTTGCTGCCTACACCTTC; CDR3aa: CASSSGFLAAYTF
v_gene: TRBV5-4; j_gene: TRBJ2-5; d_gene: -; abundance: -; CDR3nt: TGTGCCAGCAACCTAGCGACAGCCCATGACCAAGAGACCCAGTACTTC; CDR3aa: CASNLATAHDQETQYF
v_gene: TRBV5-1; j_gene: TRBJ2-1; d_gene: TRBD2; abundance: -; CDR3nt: TGCGCCAGCAGCTCCCTGGGACTAGCGGGAGGTTTAACTTCCAATGAGCAGTTCTTC; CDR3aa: CASSSLGLAGGLTSNEQFF
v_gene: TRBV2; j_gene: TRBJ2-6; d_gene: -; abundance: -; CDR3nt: TGTGCCCGACAGGTCCCTGGGGCCAACGTCCTGACTTTC; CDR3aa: CARQVPGANVLTF
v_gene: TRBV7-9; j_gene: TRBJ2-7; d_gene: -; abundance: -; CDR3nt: TGTGCCAGCAGCCTACCACCGACACAGGGTCGGAGGTCCTACGAGCAGTACTTC; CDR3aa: CASSLPPTQGRRSYEQYF
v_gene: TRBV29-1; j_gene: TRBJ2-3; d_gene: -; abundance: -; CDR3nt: TGCAGCGTTGGGCAGGGCGATTACACAGATACGCAGTATTTT; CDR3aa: CSVGQGDYTDTQYF
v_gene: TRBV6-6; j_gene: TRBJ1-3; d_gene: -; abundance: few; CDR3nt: TGTGCCACCGGGGGGAGCTCTGGAAACACCATATATTTT; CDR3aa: CATGGSSGNTIYF
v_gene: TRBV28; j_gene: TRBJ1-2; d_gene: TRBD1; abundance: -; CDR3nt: TGTGCCAGCAGCCAGACAGGGGACTATGGCTACACCTTC; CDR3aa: CASSQTGDYGYTF
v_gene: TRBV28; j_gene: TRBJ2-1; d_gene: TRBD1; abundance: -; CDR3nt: TGTGCCAGCAGCGGGGCCGGGACAGGAGAGAATGAGCAGTTCTTC; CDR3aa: CASSGAGTGENEQFF
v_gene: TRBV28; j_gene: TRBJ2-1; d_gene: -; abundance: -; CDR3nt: TGTGCCAGCAGTTTATCCGGAGGCGGGACCAATGAGCAGTTCTTC; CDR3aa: CASSLSGGGTNEQFF
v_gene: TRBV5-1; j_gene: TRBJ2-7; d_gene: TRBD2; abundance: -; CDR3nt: TGCGCCAGCAGCCCAGGACGGGGGGAAAACGAGCAGTACTTC; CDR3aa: CASSPGRGENEQYF
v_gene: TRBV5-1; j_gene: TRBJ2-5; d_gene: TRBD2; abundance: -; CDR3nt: TGCGCCAGCAGCCGGACTAGCGGAAGTTACCAAGAGACCCAGTACTTC; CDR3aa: CASSRTSGSYQETQYF
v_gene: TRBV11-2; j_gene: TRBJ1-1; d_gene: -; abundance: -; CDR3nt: TGTGCCAGCAGCTTAGACGGCCGGGGAACTGAAGCTTTCTTT; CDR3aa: CASSLDGRGTEAFF
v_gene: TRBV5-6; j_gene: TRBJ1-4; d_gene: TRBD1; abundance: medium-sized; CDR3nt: TGTGCCAGCAGCTTGGCGGGACAGGGGAGGGCAACTAATGAAAAACTGTTTTTT; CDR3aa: CASSLAGQGRATNEKLFF
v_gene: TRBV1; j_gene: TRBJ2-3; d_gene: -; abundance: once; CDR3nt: TGCACCAGCAGCCACCCTTGGTCGGGCGGGGGTTTTTACCCAGCCAGGACAGATACGCAGTATTTT; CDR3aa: CTSSHPWSGGGFYPARTDTQYF
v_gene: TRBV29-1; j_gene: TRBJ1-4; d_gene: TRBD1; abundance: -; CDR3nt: TGCAGCGTTTCGGGGACAGGGGCCGAAAAACTGTTTTTT; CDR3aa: CSVSGTGAEKLFF
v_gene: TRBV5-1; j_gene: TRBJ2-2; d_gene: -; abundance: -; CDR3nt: TGCGCCAGCACCGAGCGGGCGAACACCGGGGAGCTGTTTTTT; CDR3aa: CASTERANTGELFF
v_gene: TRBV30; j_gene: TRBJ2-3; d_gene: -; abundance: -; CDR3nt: TGTGCCTGGAGGGACGCGGGGGCCAGCACAGATACGCAGTATTTT; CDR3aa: CAWRDAGASTDTQYF
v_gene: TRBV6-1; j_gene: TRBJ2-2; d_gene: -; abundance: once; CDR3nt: TGTGCCAGCAGTTTGATGTCAGGAAGCACCGGGGAGCTGTTTTTT; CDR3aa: CASSLMSGSTGELFF
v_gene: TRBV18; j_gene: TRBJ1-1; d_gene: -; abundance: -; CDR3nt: TGTGCCAGCTCACCCAGCGTGACTGACTACACTGAAGCTTTCTTT; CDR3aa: CASSPSVTDYTEAFF
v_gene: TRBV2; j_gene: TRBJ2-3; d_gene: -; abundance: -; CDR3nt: TGTGCCAGCAGGAGAGATCCCACAGATACGCAGTATTTT; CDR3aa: CASRRDPTDTQYF
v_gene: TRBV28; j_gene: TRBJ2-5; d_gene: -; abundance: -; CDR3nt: TGTGCCAGCACCCCCGAAGGGGCTGGGCAAGAGACCCAGTACTTC; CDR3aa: CASTPEGAGQETQYF
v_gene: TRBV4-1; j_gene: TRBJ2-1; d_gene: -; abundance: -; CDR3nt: TGCGCCAGCAGCCAAGAGAGGACTCCTGATGAGCAGTTCTTC; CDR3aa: CASSQERTPDEQFF
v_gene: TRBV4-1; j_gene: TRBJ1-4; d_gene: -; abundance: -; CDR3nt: TGCGCCAGCAGCCAAGTGCGGGAAAAACTGTTTTTT; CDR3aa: CASSQVREKLFF
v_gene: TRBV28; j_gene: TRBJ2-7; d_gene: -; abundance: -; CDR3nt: TGTGCCAGCAGTTCTCCCCTCCTCGAGCAGTACTTC; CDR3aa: CASSSPLLEQYF
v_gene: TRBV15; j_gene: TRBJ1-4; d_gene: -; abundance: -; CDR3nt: TGTGCCACCAGCAGGAGGGGGAATGAAAAACTGTTTTTT; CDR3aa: CATSRRGNEKLFF
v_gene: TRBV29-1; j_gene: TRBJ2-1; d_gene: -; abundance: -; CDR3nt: TGCAGCGTTGACCGGGACACTTACAATGAGCAGTTCTTC; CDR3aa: CSVDRDTYNEQFF
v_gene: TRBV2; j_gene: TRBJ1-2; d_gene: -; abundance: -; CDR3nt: TGTGCCGGGGGAGGGGGAAACTATGGCTACACCTTC; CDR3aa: CAGGGGNYGYTF
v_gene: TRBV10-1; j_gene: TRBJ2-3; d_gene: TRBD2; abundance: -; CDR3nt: TGCGCCAGCAGTGACCGGGGCCCTAGCGGGGGGGTGACTAAGGCAGATACGCAGTATTTT; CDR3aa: CASSDRGPSGGVTKADTQYF
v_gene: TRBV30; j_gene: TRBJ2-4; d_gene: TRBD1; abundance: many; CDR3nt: TGTGCCTGGAGTGTAACAGGGGGAAACATTCAGTACTTC; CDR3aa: CAWSVTGGNIQYF
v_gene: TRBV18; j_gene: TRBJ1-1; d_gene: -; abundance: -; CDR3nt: TGTGCCAGCTCACCACACAAGGAGGTATCTGAAGCTTTCTTT; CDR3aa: CASSPHKEVSEAFF
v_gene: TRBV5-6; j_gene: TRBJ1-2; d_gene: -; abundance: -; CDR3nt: TGTGCCAGCAGCGTACGACAAGGCGGCTACACCTTC; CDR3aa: CASSVRQGGYTF
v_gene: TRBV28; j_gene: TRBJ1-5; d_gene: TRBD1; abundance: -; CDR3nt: TGTGCCACCTTTCCCAGGGGGCGGACCGACAATCAGCCCCAGCATTTT; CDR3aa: CATFPRGRTDNQPQHF
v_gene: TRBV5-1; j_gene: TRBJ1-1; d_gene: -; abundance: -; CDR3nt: TGCGCCAGCAGCTTGATGATAGGGGCTATGAACACTGAAGCTTTCTTT; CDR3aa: CASSLMIGAMNTEAFF
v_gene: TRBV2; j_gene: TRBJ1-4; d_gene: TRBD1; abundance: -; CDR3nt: TGTGCCAGCAGGAAACAGGGGTTGGCTGAAAAACTGTTTTTT; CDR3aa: CASRKQGLAEKLFF
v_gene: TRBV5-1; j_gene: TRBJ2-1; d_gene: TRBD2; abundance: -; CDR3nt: TGCGCCAGCAGCCCTACAACTAGCGGGGGGAACAATGAGCAGTTCTTC; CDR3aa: CASSPTTSGGNNEQFF
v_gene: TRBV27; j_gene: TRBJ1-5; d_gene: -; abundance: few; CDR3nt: TGTGCCAGCAGTCAACACGACAGTGAACAGCCCCAGCATTTT; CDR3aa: CASSQHDSEQPQHF
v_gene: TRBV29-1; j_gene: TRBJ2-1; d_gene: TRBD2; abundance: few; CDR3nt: TGCAGCACATCCGGACTAGCGGGAGGGATAAATGAGCAGTTCTTC; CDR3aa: CSTSGLAGGINEQFF
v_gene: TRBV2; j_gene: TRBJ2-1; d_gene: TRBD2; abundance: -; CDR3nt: TGTGCCAGCAGTGTATGGCGGGGGAACTACAATGAGCAGTTCTTC; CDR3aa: CASSVWRGNYNEQFF
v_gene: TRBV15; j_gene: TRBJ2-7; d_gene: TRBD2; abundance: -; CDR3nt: TGTGCCACCAGCAGAGATTTTTGGGAGGGGTGGAGGGACGGAGTCTACGAGCAGTACTTC; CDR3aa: CATSRDFWEGWRDGVYEQYF
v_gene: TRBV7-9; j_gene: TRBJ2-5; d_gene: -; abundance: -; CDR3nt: TGTGCCAGCAGCTTAGGAGTGTTGGAGACCCAGTACTTC; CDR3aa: CASSLGVLETQYF
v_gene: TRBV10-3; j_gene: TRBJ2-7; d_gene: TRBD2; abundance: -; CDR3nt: TGTGCCATCAGTGGTGGCGGGGGTTACTACGAGCAGTACTTC; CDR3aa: CAISGGGGYYEQYF
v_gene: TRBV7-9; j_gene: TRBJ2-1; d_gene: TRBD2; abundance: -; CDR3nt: TGTGCCAGCAACTTCGACGGACTAGCGCTTAATGAGCAGTTCTTC; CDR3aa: CASNFDGLALNEQFF
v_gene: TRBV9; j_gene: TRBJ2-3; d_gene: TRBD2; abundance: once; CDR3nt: TGTGCCAGCAGCGTAGTGGCTAGCGGGGGGAATACGCAGTATTTT; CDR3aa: CASSVVASGGNTQYF
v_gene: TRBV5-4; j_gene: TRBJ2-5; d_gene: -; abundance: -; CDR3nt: TGTGCCAGCAGCCCTCAGGGGTTTGGGAAAGAGACCCAGTACTTC; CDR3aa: CASSPQGFGKETQYF